This T cell receptor (beta chain) was sequenced during a study of blood T cell repertoires in COVID-19. About the research overall: Material from acute and convalescent COVID-19 was sourced from the United States, Italy and Spain.

Across 20 to 25 US areas, participants ranged in age from about 18 to 90 years. Measured with immunoSEQ multiplex PCR; TCRdb has only the in-frame clones, and not every one. The table records 300,000 to 400,000 clones, around 86% of them present only once. The CDR3 covers 13 residues. Trimming took 4 bases from V and 6 from J, leaving 12 bases between them. Germline loops: CDR1 LNHDA, CDR2 SQIVND (reference sequence). V and J are TRBV19 and TRBJ2-5; D call uncertain. This sequence originates from a woman aged 35 to 49 with acute COVID-19. Source material: PBMCs or T cells enriched from blood (not recorded which). The CDR3 DNA sequence: TGTGCCAGTAGTAGTCCAGCGCTGAAGACCCAGTACTTC. Translating it yields CASSSPALKTQYF.